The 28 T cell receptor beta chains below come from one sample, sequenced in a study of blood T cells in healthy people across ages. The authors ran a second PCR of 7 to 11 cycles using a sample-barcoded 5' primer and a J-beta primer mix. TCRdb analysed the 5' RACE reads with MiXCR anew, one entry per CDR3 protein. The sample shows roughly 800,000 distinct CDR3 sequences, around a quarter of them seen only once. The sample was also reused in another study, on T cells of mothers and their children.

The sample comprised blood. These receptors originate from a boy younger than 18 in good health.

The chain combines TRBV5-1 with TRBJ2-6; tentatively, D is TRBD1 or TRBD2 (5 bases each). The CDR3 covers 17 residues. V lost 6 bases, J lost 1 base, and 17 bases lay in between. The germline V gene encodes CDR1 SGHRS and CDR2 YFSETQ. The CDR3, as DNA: TGCGCCAGCACCTCCGGGACGGGGCTATCTGGGGCCAACGTCCTGACTTTC. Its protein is CASTSGTGLSGANVLTF.

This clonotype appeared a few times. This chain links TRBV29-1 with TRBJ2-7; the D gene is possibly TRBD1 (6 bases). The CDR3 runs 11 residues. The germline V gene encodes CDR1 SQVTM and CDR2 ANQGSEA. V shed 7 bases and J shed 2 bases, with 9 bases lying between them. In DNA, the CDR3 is TGCAGCGCACAGGGTACCTACGAGCAGTACTTC. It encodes CSAQGTYEQYF.

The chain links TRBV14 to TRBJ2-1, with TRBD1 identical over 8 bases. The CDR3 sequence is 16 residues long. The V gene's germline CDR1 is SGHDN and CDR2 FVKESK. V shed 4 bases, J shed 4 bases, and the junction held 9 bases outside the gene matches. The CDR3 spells CASSPFLGQAYNEQFF. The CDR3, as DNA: TGTGCCAGCAGCCCCTTTCTGGGACAGGCATACAATGAGCAGTTCTTC. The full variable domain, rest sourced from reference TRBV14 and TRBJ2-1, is EAGVTQFPSHSVIEKGQTVTLRCDPISGHDNLYWYRRVMGKEIKFLLHFVKESKQDESGMPNNRFLAERTGGTYSTLKVQPAELEDSGVYFCASSPFLGQAYNEQFFGPGTRLTVL.

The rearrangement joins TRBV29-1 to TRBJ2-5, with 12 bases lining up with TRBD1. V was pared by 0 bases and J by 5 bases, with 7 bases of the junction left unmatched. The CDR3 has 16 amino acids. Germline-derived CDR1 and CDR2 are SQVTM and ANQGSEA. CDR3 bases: TGCAGCGTTGAAGATTTGGGGGACAGGGGGCCGGAGACCCAGTACTTC. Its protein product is CSVEDLGDRGPETQYF.

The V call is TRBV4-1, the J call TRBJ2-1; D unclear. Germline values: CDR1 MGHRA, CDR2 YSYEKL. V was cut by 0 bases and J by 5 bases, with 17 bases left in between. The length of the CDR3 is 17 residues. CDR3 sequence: CASSQDWLNYPHNEQFF. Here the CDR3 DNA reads TGCGCCAGCAGCCAAGATTGGCTAAACTATCCCCACAATGAGCAGTTCTTC.

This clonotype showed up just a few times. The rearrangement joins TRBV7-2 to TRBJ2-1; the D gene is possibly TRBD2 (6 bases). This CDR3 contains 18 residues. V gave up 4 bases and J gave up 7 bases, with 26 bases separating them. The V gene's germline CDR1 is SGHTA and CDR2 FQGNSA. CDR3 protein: CASSSPLASVGPRNEQFF. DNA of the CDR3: TGTGCCAGCAGCTCGCCCTTGGCTAGCGTAGGACCCAGGAATGAGCAGTTCTTC.

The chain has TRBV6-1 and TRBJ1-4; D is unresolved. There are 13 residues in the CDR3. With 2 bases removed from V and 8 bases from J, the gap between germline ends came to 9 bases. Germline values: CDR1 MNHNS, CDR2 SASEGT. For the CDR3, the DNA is TGTGCCAGCAGTGAATGGAGCGGGGAAAAACTGTTTTTT. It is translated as CASSEWSGEKLFF.

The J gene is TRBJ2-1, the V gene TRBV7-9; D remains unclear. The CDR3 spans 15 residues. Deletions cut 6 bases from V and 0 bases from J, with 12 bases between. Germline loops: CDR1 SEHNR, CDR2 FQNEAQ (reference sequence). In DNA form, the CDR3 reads TGTGCCAGCAGACGTTTGGCAGACTCCTACAATGAGCAGTTCTTC. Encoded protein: CASRRLADSYNEQFF.

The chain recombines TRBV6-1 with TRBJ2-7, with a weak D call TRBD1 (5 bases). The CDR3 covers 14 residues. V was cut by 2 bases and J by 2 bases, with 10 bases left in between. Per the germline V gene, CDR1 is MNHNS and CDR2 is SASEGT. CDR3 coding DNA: TGTGCCAGCAGTGAACAGGACAACGCCTACGAGCAGTACTTC. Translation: CASSEQDNAYEQYF.

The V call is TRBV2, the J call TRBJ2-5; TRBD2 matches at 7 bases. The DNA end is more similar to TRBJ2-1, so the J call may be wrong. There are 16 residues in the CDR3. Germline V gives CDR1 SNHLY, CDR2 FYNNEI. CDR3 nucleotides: TGTGCCAGCAGCCCAGTGACTAGCAGAGATTATTATGAGCAGTTCTTC. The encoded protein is CASSPVTSRDYYEQFF.

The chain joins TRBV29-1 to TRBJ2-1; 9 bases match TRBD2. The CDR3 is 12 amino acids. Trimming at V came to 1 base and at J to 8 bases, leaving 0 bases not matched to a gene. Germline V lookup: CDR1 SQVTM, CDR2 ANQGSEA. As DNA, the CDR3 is TGCAGCGTTGAAGGGACTAGCGATGAGCAGTTCTTC. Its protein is CSVEGTSDEQFF.

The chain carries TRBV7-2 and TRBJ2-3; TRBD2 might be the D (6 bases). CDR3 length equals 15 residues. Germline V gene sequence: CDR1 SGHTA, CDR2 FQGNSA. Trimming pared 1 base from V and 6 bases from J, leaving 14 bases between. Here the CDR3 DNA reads TGTGCCAGCAGCTTAGGGGACTTCACGAGGGATACGCAGTATTTT. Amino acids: CASSLGDFTRDTQYF.

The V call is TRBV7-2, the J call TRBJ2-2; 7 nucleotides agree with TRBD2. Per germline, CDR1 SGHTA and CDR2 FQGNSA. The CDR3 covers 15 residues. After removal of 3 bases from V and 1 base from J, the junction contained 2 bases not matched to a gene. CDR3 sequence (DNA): TGTGCCAGCAGCTTCGAGCGGGGGAACACCGGGGAGCTGTTTTTT. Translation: CASSFERGNTGELFF.

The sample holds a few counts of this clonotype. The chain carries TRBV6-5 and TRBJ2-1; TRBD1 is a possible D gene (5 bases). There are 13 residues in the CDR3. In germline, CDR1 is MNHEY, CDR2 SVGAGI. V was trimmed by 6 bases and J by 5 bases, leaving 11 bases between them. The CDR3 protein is CASRSTDNNEQFF. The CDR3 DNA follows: TGTGCCAGCAGGTCGACAGATAACAATGAGCAGTTCTTC.

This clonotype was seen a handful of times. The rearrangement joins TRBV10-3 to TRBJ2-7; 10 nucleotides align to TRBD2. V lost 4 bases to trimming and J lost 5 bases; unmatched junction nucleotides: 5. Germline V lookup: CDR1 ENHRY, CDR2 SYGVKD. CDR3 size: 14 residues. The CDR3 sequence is CAISGAGGRDEQYF. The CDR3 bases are TGTGCCATCAGTGGAGCGGGAGGGCGTGACGAGCAGTACTTC.

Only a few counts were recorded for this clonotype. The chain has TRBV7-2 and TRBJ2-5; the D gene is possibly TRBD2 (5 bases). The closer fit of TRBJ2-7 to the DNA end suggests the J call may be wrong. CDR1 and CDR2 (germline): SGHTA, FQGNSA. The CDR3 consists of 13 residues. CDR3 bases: TGTGCCAGCAGCTTAGAGCGGAGTATCGAGCAGTACTTC. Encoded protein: CASSLERSIEQYF.

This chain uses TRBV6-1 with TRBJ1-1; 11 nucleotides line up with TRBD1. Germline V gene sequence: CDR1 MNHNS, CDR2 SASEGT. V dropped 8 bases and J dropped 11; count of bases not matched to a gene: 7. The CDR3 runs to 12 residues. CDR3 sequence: CASGTGGQEAFF. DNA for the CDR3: TGTGCCAGCGGGACAGGGGGTCAGGAGGCTTTCTTT.

DNA for the CDR3: TGTGCCAGCCAACTCGGAGAAAAACTGTTTTTT. Protein product: CASQLGEKLFF. The rearrangement links TRBV12-3 or TRBV12-4 to TRBJ1-4; D ambiguous. The ends were cut back, 8 bases at V and 8 bases at J, with 9 bases in the middle. This CDR3 is 11 amino acids long.

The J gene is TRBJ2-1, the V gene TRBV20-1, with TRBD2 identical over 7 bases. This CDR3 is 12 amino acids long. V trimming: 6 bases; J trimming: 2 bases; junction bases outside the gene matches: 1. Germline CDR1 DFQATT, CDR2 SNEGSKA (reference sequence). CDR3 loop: CSAGGTYNEQFF. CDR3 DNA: TGCAGTGCGGGGGGGACCTACAATGAGCAGTTCTTC.

CDR3 sequence reads: CASSLQGGSNEQYF. In nucleotides, the CDR3 is TGTGCCAGCTCCTTACAGGGTGGGAGTAACGAGCAGTACTTC. The V gene is TRBV6-5, the J gene TRBJ2-5, with a tentative D call TRBD1 (6 bases). The J call may be in error: the DNA end matches TRBJ2-7 better. The CDR3 loop spans 14 amino acids. CDR1 and CDR2 from the germline V gene are MNHEY and SVGAGI.

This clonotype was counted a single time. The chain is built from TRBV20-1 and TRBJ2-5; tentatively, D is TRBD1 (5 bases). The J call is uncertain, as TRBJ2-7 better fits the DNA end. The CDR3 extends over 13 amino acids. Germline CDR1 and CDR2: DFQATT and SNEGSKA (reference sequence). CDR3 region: CSARRQTPYEQYF. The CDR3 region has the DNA TGCAGTGCTAGACGACAGACCCCCTACGAGCAGTACTTC.

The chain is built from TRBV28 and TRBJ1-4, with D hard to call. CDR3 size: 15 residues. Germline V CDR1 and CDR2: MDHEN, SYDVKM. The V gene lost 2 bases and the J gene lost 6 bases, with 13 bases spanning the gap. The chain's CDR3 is CASSLTLLGDEKLFF. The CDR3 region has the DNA TGTGCCAGCAGTTTAACCCTACTGGGTGATGAAAAACTGTTTTTT.

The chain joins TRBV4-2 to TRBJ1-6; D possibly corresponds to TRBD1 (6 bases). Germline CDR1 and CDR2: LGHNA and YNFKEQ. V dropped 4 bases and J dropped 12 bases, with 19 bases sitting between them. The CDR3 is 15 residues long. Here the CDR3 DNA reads TGTGCCAGCAGCCTTGGCATGAGGGAGGGGGTACCCCTCCACTTT. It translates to CASSLGMREGVPLHF.

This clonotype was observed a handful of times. CDR3: CASSGGSGYEQYF. The CDR3 region has the DNA TGTGCCAGCAGCGGAGGTTCGGGTTACGAGCAGTACTTC. The chain employs TRBV2 and TRBJ2-5, with D possibly TRBD2 on 5 matching bases. The DNA end lines up better with TRBJ2-7; the J call may be wrong. Germline loops: CDR1 SNHLY, CDR2 FYNNEI. This CDR3 comprises 13 residues.

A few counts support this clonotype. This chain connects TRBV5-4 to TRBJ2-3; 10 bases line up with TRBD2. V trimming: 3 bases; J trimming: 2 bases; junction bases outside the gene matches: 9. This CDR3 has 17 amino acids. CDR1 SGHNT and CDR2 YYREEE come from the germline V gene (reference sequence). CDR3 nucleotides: TGTGCCAGCAGCTATAAATCTAGCGGGGGATTCACAGATACGCAGTATTTT. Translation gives CASSYKSSGGFTDTQYF.

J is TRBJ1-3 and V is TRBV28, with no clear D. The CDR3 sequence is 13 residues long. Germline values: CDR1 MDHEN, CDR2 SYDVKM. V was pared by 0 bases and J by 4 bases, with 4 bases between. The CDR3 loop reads CASSLWDGNTIYF. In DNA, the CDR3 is TGTGCCAGCAGTTTATGGGACGGAAACACCATATATTTT.

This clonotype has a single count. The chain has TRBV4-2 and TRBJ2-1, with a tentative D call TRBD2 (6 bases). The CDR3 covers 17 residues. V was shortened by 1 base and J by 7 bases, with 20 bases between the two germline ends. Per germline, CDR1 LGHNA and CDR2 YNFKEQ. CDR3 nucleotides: TGTGCCAGCAGCCAAGGGTACGAAGGCGGGAACCAAAATGAGCAGTTCTTC. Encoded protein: CASSQGYEGGNQNEQFF.

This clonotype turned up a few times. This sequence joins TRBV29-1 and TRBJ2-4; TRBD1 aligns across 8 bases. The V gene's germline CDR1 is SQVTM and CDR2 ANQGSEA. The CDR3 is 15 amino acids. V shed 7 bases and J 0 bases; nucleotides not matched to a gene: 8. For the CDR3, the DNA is TGCAGCGCGCGGACAGGGCTTCTAGCCAAAAACATTCAGTACTTC. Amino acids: CSARTGLLAKNIQYF.